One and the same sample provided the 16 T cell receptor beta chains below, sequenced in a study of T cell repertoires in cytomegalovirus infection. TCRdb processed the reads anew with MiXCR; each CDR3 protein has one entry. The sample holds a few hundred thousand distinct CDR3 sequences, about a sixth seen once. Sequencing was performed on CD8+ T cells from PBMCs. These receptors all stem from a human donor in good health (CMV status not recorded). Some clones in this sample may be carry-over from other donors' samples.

CDR3 in amino acids: CASSLAGTDDYGYTF. The CDR3 bases are TGTGCCAGCAGCTTAGCGGGGACAGATGACTATGGCTACACCTTC. The chain carries TRBV7-9 and TRBJ1-2; 7 bases match TRBD1. This CDR3 spans 15 amino acids. V was pared by 0 bases and J by 3 bases, with 4 bases of the junction left unmatched. CDR1 is SEHNR, CDR2 FQNEAQ, per germline (reference sequence). The variable domain in full, completed from reference TRBV7-9 and TRBJ1-2, reads DTGVSQNPRHKITKRGQNVTFRCDPISEHNRLYWYRQTLGQGPEFLTYFQNEAQLEKSRLLSDRFSAERPKGSFSTLEIQRTEQGDSAMYLCASSLAGTDDYGYTFGSGTRLTVV.

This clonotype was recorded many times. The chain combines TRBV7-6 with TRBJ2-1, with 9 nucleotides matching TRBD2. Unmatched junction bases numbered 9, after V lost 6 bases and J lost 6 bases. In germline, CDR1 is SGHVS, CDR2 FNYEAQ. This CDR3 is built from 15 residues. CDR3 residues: CASSLIAGEPNEQFF. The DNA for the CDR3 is TGTGCCAGCAGTTTAATAGCGGGGGAGCCCAATGAGCAGTTCTTC.

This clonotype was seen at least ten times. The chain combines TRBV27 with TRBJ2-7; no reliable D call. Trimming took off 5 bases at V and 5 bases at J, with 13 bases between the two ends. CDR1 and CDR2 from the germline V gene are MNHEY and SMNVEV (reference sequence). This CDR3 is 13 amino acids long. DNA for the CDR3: TGTGCCAGCAGTCCCCAGGTGGTCGACGAGCAGTACTTC. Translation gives CASSPQVVDEQYF.

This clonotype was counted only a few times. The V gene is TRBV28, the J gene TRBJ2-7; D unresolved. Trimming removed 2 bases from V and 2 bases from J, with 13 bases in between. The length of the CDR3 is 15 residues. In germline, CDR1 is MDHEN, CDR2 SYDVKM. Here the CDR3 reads CASSLVTVGAYEQYF. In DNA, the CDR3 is TGTGCCAGCAGTTTAGTTACGGTTGGGGCCTACGAGCAGTACTTC.

The CDR3: CASSQEGGGYTF. CDR3 sequence (DNA): TGCGCCAGCAGCCAAGAAGGGGGTGGCTACACCTTC. The rearrangement joins TRBV4-3 to TRBJ1-2; perhaps TRBD1 as D (6 bases). V was cut by 0 bases and J by 7 bases, with 6 bases left in between. This CDR3 comprises 12 residues. Looked up from germline, CDR1 is LGHNA and CDR2 is YSLEER.

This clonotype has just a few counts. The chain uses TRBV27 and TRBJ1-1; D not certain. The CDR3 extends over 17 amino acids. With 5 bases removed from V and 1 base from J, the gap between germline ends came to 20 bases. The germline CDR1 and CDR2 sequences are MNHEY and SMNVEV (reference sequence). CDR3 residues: CASSQDAESPRNTEAFF. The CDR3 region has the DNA TGTGCCAGCAGTCAGGACGCGGAGTCTCCAAGGAACACTGAAGCTTTCTTT.

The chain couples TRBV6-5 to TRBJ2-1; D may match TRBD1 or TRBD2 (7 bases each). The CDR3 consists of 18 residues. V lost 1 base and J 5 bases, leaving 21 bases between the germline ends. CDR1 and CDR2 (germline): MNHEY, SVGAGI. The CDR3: CASSYFSFGRGRNNEQFF. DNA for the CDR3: TGTGCCAGCAGTTACTTTTCTTTTGGGAGGGGGCGAAACAATGAGCAGTTCTTC.

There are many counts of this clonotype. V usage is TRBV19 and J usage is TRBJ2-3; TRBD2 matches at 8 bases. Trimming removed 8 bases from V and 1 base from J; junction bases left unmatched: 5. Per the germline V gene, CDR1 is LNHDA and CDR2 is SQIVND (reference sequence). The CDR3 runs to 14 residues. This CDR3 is CASSGAGGTDTQYF. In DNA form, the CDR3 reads TGTGCCAGTTCTGGAGCGGGGGGCACAGATACGCAGTATTTT. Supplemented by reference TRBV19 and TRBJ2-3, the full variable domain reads DGGITQSPKYLFRKEGQNVTLSCEQNLNHDAMYWYRQDPGQGLRLIYYSQIVNDFQKGDIAEGYSVSREKKESFPLTVTSAQKNPTAFYLCASSGAGGTDTQYFGPGTRLTVL.

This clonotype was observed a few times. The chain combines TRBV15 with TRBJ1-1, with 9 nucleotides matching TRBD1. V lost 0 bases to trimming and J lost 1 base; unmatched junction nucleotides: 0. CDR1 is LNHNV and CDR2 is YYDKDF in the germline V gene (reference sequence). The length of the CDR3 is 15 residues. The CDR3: CATSREQGANTEAFF. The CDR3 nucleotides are TGTGCCACCAGCAGAGAACAGGGGGCGAACACTGAAGCTTTCTTT.

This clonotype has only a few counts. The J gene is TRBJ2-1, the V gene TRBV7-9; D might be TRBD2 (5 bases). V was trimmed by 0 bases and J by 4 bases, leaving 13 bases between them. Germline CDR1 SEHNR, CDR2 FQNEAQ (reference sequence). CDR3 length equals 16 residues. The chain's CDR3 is CASSLAPSSQYNEQFF. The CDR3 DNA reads TGTGCCAGCAGCTTAGCCCCTAGCAGCCAATACAATGAGCAGTTCTTC.

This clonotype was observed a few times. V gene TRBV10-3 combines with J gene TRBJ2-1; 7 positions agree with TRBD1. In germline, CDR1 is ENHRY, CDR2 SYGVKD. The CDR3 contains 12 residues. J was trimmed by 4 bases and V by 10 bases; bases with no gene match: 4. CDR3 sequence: CATLTGYNEQFF. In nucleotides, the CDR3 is TGTGCCACGTTGACAGGGTACAATGAGCAGTTCTTC.

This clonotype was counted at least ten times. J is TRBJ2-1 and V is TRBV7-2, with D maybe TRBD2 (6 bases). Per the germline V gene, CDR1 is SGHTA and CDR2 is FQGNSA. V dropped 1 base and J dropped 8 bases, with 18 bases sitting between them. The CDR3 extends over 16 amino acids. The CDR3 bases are TGTGCCAGCAGCTTAGGAGGGATGGGGGAGGTCGATGAGCAGTTCTTC. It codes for CASSLGGMGEVDEQFF. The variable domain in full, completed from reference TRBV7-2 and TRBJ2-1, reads GAGVSQSPSNKVTEKGKDVELRCDPISGHTALYWYRQSLGQGLEFLIYFQGNSAPDKSGLPSDRFSAERTGGSVSTLTIQRTQQEDSAVYLCASSLGGMGEVDEQFFGPGTRLTVL.

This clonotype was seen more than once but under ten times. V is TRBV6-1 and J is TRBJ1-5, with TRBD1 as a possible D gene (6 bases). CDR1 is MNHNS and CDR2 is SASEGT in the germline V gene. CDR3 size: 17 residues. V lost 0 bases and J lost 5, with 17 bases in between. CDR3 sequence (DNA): TGTGCCAGCAGTGAAGCGCCGGGCACAGGGTGGCATCAGCCCCAGCATTTT. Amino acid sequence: CASSEAPGTGWHQPQHF.

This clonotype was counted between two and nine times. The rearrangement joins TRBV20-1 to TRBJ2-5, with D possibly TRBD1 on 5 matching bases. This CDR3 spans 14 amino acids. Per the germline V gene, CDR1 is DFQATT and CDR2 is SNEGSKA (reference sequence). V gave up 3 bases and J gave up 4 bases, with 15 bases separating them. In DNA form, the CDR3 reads TGCAGTGCTAGCCCTGGTATACAGGTAGAGACCCAGTACTTC. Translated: CSASPGIQVETQYF.

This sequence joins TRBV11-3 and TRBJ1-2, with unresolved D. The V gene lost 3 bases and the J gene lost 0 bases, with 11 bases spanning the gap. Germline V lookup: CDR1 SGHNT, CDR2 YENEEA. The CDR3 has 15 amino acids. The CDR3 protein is CASSFRVPTNYGYTF. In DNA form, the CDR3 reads TGTGCCAGCAGCTTTCGCGTTCCTACTAACTATGGCTACACCTTC. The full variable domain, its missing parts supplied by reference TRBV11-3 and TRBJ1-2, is EAGVVQSPRYKIIEKKQPVAFWCNPISGHNTLYWYLQNLGQGPELLIRYENEEAVDDSQLPKDRFSAERLKGVDSTLKIQPAELGDSAVYLCASSFRVPTNYGYTFGSGTRLTVV.

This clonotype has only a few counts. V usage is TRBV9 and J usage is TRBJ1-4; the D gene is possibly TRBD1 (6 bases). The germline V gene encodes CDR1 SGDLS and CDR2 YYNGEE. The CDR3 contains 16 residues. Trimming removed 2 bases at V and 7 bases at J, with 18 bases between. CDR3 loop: CASSVGMLGAGEKLFF. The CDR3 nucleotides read TGTGCCAGCAGCGTCGGGATGTTGGGGGCTGGTGAAAAACTGTTTTTT.